The source of this T cell receptor (beta chain) is a study of T cells in Graves' hyperthyroidism and ophthalmopathy (dated by TCRdb to about 2019). In the study overall: Peripheral blood samples were taken at initial diagnosis, before any treatment was given. To identify distinguishing TCR V-J signatures, a discovery cohort of around 98 patients was used, comprising under 45 with Graves' ophthalmopathy and roughly 60 with stable Graves' hyperthyroidism. An independent validation cohort of 18 to 20 hyperthyroidism patients and 17 patients who later progressed to ophthalmopathy tested prospective prediction of ophthalmopathy. The roughly 100 discovery patients were randomly divided into training and test sets at a 7:3 ratio. Thyroid tissue and blood T-cell repertoires from six or seven Graves' hyperthyroidism patients were also compared in the study. After blood sampling, hyperthyroidism patients were treated with methimazole at a starting dose of 30 mg daily, and ophthalmopathy patients were treated with high-dose intravenous methylprednisolone. TCR Vbeta CDR3 sequencing of 130 to 150 peripheral blood samples (over 40 ophthalmopathy, 75 or so hyperthyroidism and approximately 17 progressor patients) is reported in the paper.

The TCR beta CDR3 regions were amplified from RNA transcripts. For the first round of RT-PCR on the TCR CDR3, the HTBI primer set was used together with the Qiagen OneStep RT-PCR kit. Libraries were constructed in a second round of multiplex PCR, after which size selection and purification were carried out. Libraries were sequenced paired-end with 100 bp reads on an Illumina HiSeq2000. On the study's bioinformatics: Raw data were processed with SOAPnuke, discarding reads with adapters, uncalled bases, mean Phred below 15, or no exact constant-primer or identifier match. High-quality paired reads were merged with COPE v1.2.5, and unique nucleotide sequences were defined as clonotypes. MiTCR v1.1 was used to align clonotypes to the IMGT TRBV, TRBD and TRBJ reference segments. The analysis included only V-J combinations with a frequency above 0.0001, which together covered roughly 99% of the repertoires. A TCS score was defined as the ratio of F50 (clonal expansion) to E x V (chaos), with BLOSUM62-based TCRdist applied between CDR3 peptides within each V-J. Welch's t-statistics and random forest reduced roughly 530 V-J features to 10 to 15, which were used in a naive Bayes classifier (R e1071). Thyroid-blood repertoire similarity was quantified with the Morisita-Horn index. TCRdb's own reprocessing of the public reads used fastp at Q25 and MiXCR and kept productive beta chains. When rows share a CDR3 protein, they turn into one entry using the most common DNA and genes. It is TCRdb's table, rather than the study itself, that gives the V and J calls and clone size. The table for this sample lists 750,000 to 900,000 distinct CDR3 sequences; roughly 40% of them were counted only once. The ten largest clones capture approximately 8.7% of the sample.

In regard to this clonotype: Its antigen specificity is not known. The input lacks base qualities; no much larger clone sits a single base away.

The study at large found these results: Most expanded thyroid clonotypes (frequency above 0.001) were also found in blood, which suggests that blood repertoires may mirror thyroid immune responses. In validation, the model predicted progression to ophthalmopathy with 65% to 71% sensitivity and approximately 74% specificity, a median of about 6 months before onset. Ophthalmopathy was separated from stable hyperthyroidism by a 13 V-J signature model, with over 85% sensitivity and roughly 81% specificity obtained in cross-validation and 80%/75% obtained in testing. No statistical method was used to fix the sample size in advance, and group allocation was not hidden from the investigators.

Stable Graves' hyperthyroidism was defined as no progression to ophthalmopathy during 18 months of follow-up. The hyperthyroidism patients were between 18 and 65 years old and newly diagnosed, with a disease duration of less than 2 months. Patients with uncontrolled infections, other autoimmune diseases, pregnancy or lactation were excluded. Diagnoses relied on clinical symptoms, serum thyroxine and TRAb, thyroid ultrasound and orbital computed tomography. Ficoll-Paque density gradient centrifugation was used to isolate PBMCs from about 9 ml of fresh peripheral blood. Total RNA was extracted using Trizol reagent, and RNA quality was assessed on an Agilent 2100 Bioanalyzer. Sequencing used blood. The sequence was obtained from a man younger than 35 with Graves' hyperthyroidism.

The DNA is as follows: TGCAGTGCTAGAGATACCGGGGTGGGGGGGGCCAACGTCCTGACTTTC. Its translation is CSARDTGVGGANVLTF. Recombination joined TRBV20-1 with TRBJ2-6, and possibly TRBD2, on 5 matching bases. A distance of 13 bases separates the germline ends of V and J, which lose 0 bases and 4 bases respectively. For CDR1 and CDR2, the germline V gene (reference sequence) lists DFQATT and SNEGSKA. The cysteine opens and the phenylalanine closes a CDR3 of 16 amino acids. This entry keeps only the CDR3 DNA: 48 bases, framed from base 1.